This entry describes one T cell receptor (beta chain). Method: immunoSEQ multiplex PCR; TCRdb's copy keeps in-frame clones and lacks some. The sample gives roughly 69,000 clones, around 92% of which show up once; more than 1.1% is in the top ten. The entry originates in a study of T cell changes during pregnancy in multiple sclerosis. Germline V gene data show CDR1 as SNHLY and CDR2 as FYNNEI. J was trimmed by 8 bases and V by 7 bases; bases with no gene match: 10. The CDR3 covers 15 residues. The sample was peripheral blood, taken after pregnancy. The chain couples TRBV2 to TRBJ2-1; TRBD2 matches 11 bases. The source is a female donor with multiple sclerosis, enrolled in a pregnancy study. CDR3 nucleotides: TGTGCCAGCACTTTAGCGGGAGGGCGAAAAGATGAGCAGTTCTTC. It yields the protein CASTLAGGRKDEQFF.